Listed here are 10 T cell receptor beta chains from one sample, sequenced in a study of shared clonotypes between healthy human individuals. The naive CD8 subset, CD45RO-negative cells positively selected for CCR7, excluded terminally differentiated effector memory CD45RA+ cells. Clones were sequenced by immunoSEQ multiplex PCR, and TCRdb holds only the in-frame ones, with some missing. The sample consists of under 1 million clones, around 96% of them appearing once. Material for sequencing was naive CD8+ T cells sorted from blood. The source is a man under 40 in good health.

CDR3 amino acids: CASSSDSYGYTF. CDR3 DNA: TGTGCCAGCAGCTCCGACAGCTATGGCTACACCTTC. The chain is built from TRBV5-5 and TRBJ1-2; D is possibly TRBD1 (5 bases). Per germline, CDR1 SGHKS and CDR2 YYEKEE (reference sequence). The V and J ends lost 3 bases and 4 bases respectively, with 7 bases between them. This CDR3 comprises 12 residues.

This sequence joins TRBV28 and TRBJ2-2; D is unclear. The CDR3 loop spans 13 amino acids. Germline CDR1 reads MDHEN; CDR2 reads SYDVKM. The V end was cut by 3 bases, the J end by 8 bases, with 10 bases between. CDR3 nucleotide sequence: TGTGCCAGCAGTTTCAGGAAGGGAGGGGAGCTGTTTTTT. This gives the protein CASSFRKGGELFF.

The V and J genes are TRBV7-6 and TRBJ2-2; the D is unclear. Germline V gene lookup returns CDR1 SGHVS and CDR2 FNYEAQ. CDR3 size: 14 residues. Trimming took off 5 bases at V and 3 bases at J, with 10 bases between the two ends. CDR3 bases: TGTGCCAGCAGCGAACACAAGTACACCGGGGAGCTGTTTTTT. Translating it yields CASSEHKYTGELFF.

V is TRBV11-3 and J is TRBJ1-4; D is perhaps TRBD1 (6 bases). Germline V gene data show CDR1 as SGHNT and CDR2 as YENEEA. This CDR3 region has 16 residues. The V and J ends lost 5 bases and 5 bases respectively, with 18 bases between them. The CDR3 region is CASSPRGVEQNEKLFF. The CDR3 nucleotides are TGTGCCAGCAGCCCGAGGGGGGTCGAACAGAATGAAAAACTGTTTTTT.

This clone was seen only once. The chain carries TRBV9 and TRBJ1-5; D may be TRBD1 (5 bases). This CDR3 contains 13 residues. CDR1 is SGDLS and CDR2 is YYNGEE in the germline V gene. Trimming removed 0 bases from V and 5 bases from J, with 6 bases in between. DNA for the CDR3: TGTGCCAGCAGCGTAGCGGGGGATCAGCCCCAGCATTTT. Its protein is CASSVAGDQPQHF.

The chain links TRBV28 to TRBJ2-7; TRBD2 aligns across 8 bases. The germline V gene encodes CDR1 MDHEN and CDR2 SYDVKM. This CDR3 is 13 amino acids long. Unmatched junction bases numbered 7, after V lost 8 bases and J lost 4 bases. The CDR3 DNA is TGTGCCAGCGGACTAGCCCGTTGGTACGAGCAGTACTTC. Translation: CASGLARWYEQYF.

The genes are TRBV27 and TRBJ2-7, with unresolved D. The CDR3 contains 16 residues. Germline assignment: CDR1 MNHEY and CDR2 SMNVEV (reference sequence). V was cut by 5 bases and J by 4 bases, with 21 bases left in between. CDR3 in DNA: TGTGCCAGCAGTCTCGCGGTGACCTCGGGTGTATACGAGCAGTACTTC. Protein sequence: CASSLAVTSGVYEQYF.

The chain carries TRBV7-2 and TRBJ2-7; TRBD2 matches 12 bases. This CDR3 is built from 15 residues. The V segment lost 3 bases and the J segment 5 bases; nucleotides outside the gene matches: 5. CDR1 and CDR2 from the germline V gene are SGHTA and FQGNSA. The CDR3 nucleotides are TGTGCCAGCAGCTTTCTAGCGGGAGGGTCTCACGAGCAGTACTTC. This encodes CASSFLAGGSHEQYF.

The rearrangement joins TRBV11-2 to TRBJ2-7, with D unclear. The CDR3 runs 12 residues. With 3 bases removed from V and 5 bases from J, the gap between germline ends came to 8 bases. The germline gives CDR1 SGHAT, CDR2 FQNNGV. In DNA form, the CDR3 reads TGTGCCAGCAGCTTCGGTTCCGACGAGCAGTACTTC. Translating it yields CASSFGSDEQYF. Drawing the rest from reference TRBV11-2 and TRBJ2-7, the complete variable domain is EAGVAQSPRYKIIEKRQSVAFWCNPISGHATLYWYQQILGQGPKLLIQFQNNGVVDDSQLPKDRFSAERLKGVDSTLKIQPAKLEDSAVYLCASSFGSDEQYFGPGTRLTVT.

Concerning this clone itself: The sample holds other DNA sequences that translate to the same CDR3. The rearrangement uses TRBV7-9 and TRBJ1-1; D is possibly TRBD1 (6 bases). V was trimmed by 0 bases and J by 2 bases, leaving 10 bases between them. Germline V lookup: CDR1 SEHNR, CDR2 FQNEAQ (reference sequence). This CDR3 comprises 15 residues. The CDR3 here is CASSLARGLNTEAFF. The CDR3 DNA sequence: TGTGCCAGCAGCTTAGCTCGGGGGCTAAACACTGAAGCTTTCTTT.